What follows are 12 T cell receptor beta chains derived from one specimen sequenced in a study of cytomegalovirus exposure and HLA in healthy donors. PCR used 60 Vbeta primers and 13 Jbeta primers. Produced via immunoSEQ multiplex PCR; TCRdb's table is partial and in-frame only. The table has under 200,000 clones, 68% seen once; the top ten hold roughly 2.7%. The sequenced sample consisted of PBMCs. Receptors originate from a woman aged 40-49 years in good health and CMV-seropositive.

To note about this clone: Compared with germline, one end of the junction differs, possibly owing to a read error. The V call is TRBV14, the J call TRBJ1-5; possible D gene TRBD1, 5 bases. The CDR3 covers 15 residues. CDR1 and CDR2 from the germline V gene are SGHDN and FVKESK. CDR3 sequence (DNA): TGTGCCAGCAGCTGGGGGGGAACTCAGAATCAGCCCCAGAATTTT. This encodes CASSWGGTQNQPQNF.

This chain links TRBV5-6 with TRBJ2-7, with 10 nucleotides matching TRBD2. V lost 2 bases, J lost 4 bases, and 3 bases stayed unmatched. The CDR3 extends over 14 amino acids. Germline V gene sequence: CDR1 SGHDT, CDR2 YYEEEE. CDR3 nucleotide sequence: TGTGCCAGCAGCTTACTAGCGGGAAAATACGAGCAGTACTTC. Encoded protein: CASSLLAGKYEQYF.

The chain has TRBV28 and TRBJ1-1; D perhaps matches TRBD1 (6 bases). The germline CDR1 and CDR2 sequences are MDHEN and SYDVKM. V was shortened by 1 base and J by 1 base, with 13 bases between the two germline ends. The CDR3 length is 16 residues. The CDR3 loop is CASSLSPGAGNTEAFF. In DNA form, the CDR3 reads TGTGCCAGCAGTTTATCCCCAGGGGCAGGGAACACTGAAGCTTTCTTT.

The genes are TRBV4-2 and TRBJ2-3, with TRBD2 matching over 7 bases. With V trimmed by 0 bases and J by 15 bases, 9 bases remained unmatched. This CDR3 spans 13 amino acids. CDR1 is LGHNA and CDR2 is YNFKEQ in the germline V gene. The CDR3 nucleotides read TGTGCCAGCAGCCAAGATTCGGGGGGAGTCCTTTATTTT. This gives the protein CASSQDSGGVLYF.

A word on this clone: At one end, the junction sequence differs from germline, possibly due to a read error. The V and J genes are TRBV13 and TRBJ1-6; D remains ambiguous. The germline gives CDR1 PRHDT, CDR2 FYEKMQ (reference sequence). This CDR3 has 13 amino acids. The CDR3, as DNA: TGTGCCAGCAGCTCTGCCTACAATTCACCCCTCCACTTT. Translated, it gives CASSSAYNSPLHF.

This chain links TRBV11-2 with TRBJ1-1; 7 bases match TRBD1. V shed 6 bases and J 0 bases; nucleotides not matched to a gene: 7. CDR1 is SGHAT, CDR2 FQNNGV, per germline. This CDR3 is 15 amino acids long. DNA for the CDR3: TGTGCCAGCAGAGGGACAGTAAGGATGAACACTGAAGCTTTCTTT. Protein sequence: CASRGTVRMNTEAFF.

CDR3 region: CASSLGRQLYEQYF. Here the CDR3 DNA reads TGCGCCAGCAGCTTGGGTCGACAGCTCTACGAGCAGTACTTC. The V and J genes are TRBV5-1 and TRBJ2-7, with D possibly matching TRBD1 (5 bases). The length of the CDR3 is 14 residues. V lost 0 bases and J lost 3, with 10 bases in between. Germline CDR1 reads SGHRS; CDR2 reads YFSETQ.

This chain uses TRBV6-6 with TRBJ2-7; 7 bases match TRBD1. CDR1 is MNHNY, CDR2 SVGAGI, per germline (reference sequence). The CDR3 runs 14 residues. With V trimmed by 6 bases and J by 1 base, 6 bases remained unmatched. CDR3 loop: CASSASGGSYEQYF. DNA for the CDR3: TGTGCCAGCAGCGCTTCAGGGGGTTCCTACGAGCAGTACTTC.

This clone was recorded only once. The chain carries TRBV7-6 and TRBJ1-1; possible D gene TRBD1, 5 bases. Trimming shortened V by 3 bases and J by 3 bases, and 11 bases separated the two germline ends. Per germline, CDR1 SGHVS and CDR2 FNYEAQ. The CDR3 consists of 14 residues. Written as DNA, the CDR3 is TGTGCCAGCAGCTTGGCCAGGGAATACACTGAAGCTTTCTTT. Protein sequence: CASSLAREYTEAFF.

This chain connects TRBV25-1 to TRBJ2-3, with TRBD2 matching 14 bases. The junction had 7 bases not matched to a gene; V was cut back by 4 bases and J by 1 base. The CDR3 runs to 18 residues. Per the germline V gene, CDR1 is MGHDK and CDR2 is SYGVNS. CDR3 DNA: TGTGCCAGCAGTGTTGGGACTAGCGGGAGTGTGGGCACAGATACGCAGTATTTT. Protein product: CASSVGTSGSVGTDTQYF.

This chain joins TRBV5-4 and TRBJ2-5; no clear D. Trimming left V 5 bases short and J 2 bases short, with 10 bases between. The CDR3 contains 13 residues. The germline V gene has CDR1 SGHNT and CDR2 YYREEE (reference sequence). This chain's CDR3 is CASSRQSQETQYF. In DNA, the CDR3 is TGTGCCAGCAGTCGCCAGTCTCAAGAGACCCAGTACTTC.

The chain links TRBV5-4 to TRBJ2-7, with D perhaps matching TRBD2 (5 bases). The CDR3 is 12 residues long. In germline, CDR1 is SGHNT, CDR2 YYREEE (reference sequence). Deletions cut 1 base from V and 6 bases from J, with 8 bases between. The CDR3: CASSLPSGEQYF. Here the CDR3 DNA reads TGTGCCAGCAGCTTGCCCAGCGGCGAGCAGTACTTC. The entire variable domain, with the rest obtained from reference TRBV5-4 and TRBJ2-7, is as follows: ETGVTQSPTHLIKTRGQQVTLRCSSQSGHNTVSWYQQALGQGPQFIFQYYREEENGRGNFPPRFSGLQFPNYSSELNVNALELDDSALYLCASSLPSGEQYFGPGTRLTVT.